Reported below is one T cell receptor beta chain. Original processing notes: Nucleated cell number was recorded as an estimate derived from reference gene primer amplification. Sequencing was performed with immunoSEQ multiplex PCR; in TCRdb, only in-frame clones are kept and a portion is missing. V, J and clone size derive from that table, while D and trimming were established from the DNA sequence. The table lists about 140,000 clones, roughly 81% of them singletons, with 9% in the top ten. The source of the sample is a study of blood T cell repertoires in COVID-19. Study information: The samples span acute and convalescent COVID-19 from the United States, Italy and Spain. Sources were T cells, B-cell-depleted T cells, or PBMCs; the material itself was cDNA or gDNA.

The CDR3 sequence is 15 residues long. Germline CDR1 SGHRS, CDR2 YFSETQ. V shed 1 base and J 7 bases; nucleotides not matched to a gene: 4. The origin of this receptor is a woman in her forties or fifties with active or convalescent COVID-19. The gene calls are TRBV5-1 and TRBJ2-1; 11 bases are shared with TRBD1. Sequences were obtained from peripheral blood. The CDR3 DNA reads TGCGCCAGCAGCTTGACAGGACAGGGGGCGAATGAGCAGTTCTTC. This sequence encodes CASSLTGQGANEQFF. The full variable domain, rest sourced from reference TRBV5-1 and TRBJ2-1, is KAGVTQTPRYLIKTRGQQVTLSCSPISGHRSVSWYQQTPGQGLQFLFEYFSETQRNKGNFPGRFSGRQFSNSRSEMNVSTLELGDSALYLCASSLTGQGANEQFFGPGTRLTVL.